A selection of T cell receptor beta chains follows, all from one sample in a study of blood T cell repertoires in COVID-19. TCRdb's table, derived via immunoSEQ multiplex PCR, lists solely in-frame clones and lacks some. The sample holds approximately 110,000 clones, just over 70% seen once. Sample: peripheral blood. The receptors shown here come from a human donor with acute or convalescent COVID-19. The donor label of this sample is uncertain. CDR3s include the opening cysteine and the closing phenylalanine or tryptophan. The D gene is left open where the match is weak. Where a row states a size, it is once, few, many or the class of an expanded clone; other rows omit it.

v_call,d_call,clone_size,j_call,cdr3_aa,cdr3_nt
TRBV12-3/TRBV12-4,-,-,TRBJ1-2,CASTQGLIYGYTF,TGTGCCAGCACCCAAGGACTGATCTATGGCTACACCTTC
TRBV28,TRBD2,-,TRBJ2-1,CASSFSLAGNNEQFF,TGTGCCAGCAGTTTTTCTTTAGCGGGGAACAATGAGCAGTTCTTC
TRBV18,-,-,TRBJ1-1,CASSPAQGATEAFF,TGTGCCAGCTCACCTGCACAGGGAGCGACTGAAGCTTTCTTT
TRBV19,-,-,TRBJ2-3,CASSTLHSTDTQYF,TGTGCCAGTAGTACACTACATAGCACAGATACGCAGTATTTT
TRBV5-1,TRBD1,-,TRBJ1-4,CASSLTGGNEKLFF,TGCGCCAGCAGCTTAACAGGGGGGAATGAAAAACTGTTTTTT
TRBV28,-,-,TRBJ1-5,CASSPLQSNQPQHF,TGTGCCAGCAGTCCATTACAGAGCAATCAGCCCCAGCATTTT
TRBV5-1,-,-,TRBJ2-7,CASSLGLDEQYF,TGCGCCAGCAGCTTGGGCCTAGACGAGCAGTACTTC
TRBV7-3,TRBD2,-,TRBJ2-3,CASSPMAGTSGGPQYF,TGTGCCAGCAGCCCCATGGCGGGGACTAGCGGGGGGCCGCAGTATTTT
TRBV6-2/TRBV6-3,TRBD1,-,TRBJ2-3,CASSGTVGTDTQYF,TGTGCCAGCAGTGGGACAGTAGGCACAGATACGCAGTATTTT
TRBV7-8,TRBD2,-,TRBJ2-3,CASSLALAGGTDTQYF,TGTGCCAGCAGCTTAGCGCTAGCGGGGGGGACAGATACGCAGTATTTT
TRBV6-5,TRBD1,-,TRBJ2-3,CASSFDRGAGTQYF,TGTGCCAGCAGTTTTGACAGGGGGGCTGGAACGCAGTATTTT
TRBV18,TRBD1,-,TRBJ2-7,CASSPTTGDEQYF,TGTGCCAGCTCTCCGACTACAGGGGACGAGCAGTACTTC
TRBV18,TRBD1,few,TRBJ1-1,CASSAGTGLTEAFF,TGTGCCAGCTCAGCCGGGACAGGGTTAACTGAAGCTTTCTTT
TRBV5-1,-,-,TRBJ2-3,CASSRTTDTQYF,TGCGCCAGCAGCCGGACTACAGATACGCAGTATTTT
TRBV7-6,-,-,TRBJ1-6,CASSHNRARYNSPLHF,TGTGCCAGCAGCCACAACAGGGCTCGTTATAATTCACCCCTCCACTTT
TRBV5-1,-,-,TRBJ1-1,CASSLGDPAGLGEAFF,TGCGCCAGCAGCTTGGGGGACCCTGCGGGACTAGGTGAAGCTTTCTTT
TRBV4-1,TRBD1,-,TRBJ2-5,CASSRHLPRTGSNETQYF,TGCGCCAGCAGCCGACACCTCCCGCGGACAGGGTCTAACGAGACCCAGTACTTC
TRBV13,-,-,TRBJ1-5,CASSLVGQPQHF,TGTGCCAGCAGCTTAGTCGGTCAGCCCCAGCATTTT
TRBV4-2,-,-,TRBJ1-2,CASSQVNRPNYGYTF,TGTGCCAGCAGCCAAGTTAACAGACCCAACTATGGCTACACCTTC
TRBV5-4,-,-,TRBJ1-1,CASSLGLRNTEAFF,TGTGCCAGCAGCTTGGGACTACGGAACACTGAAGCTTTCTTT